The next 17 T cell receptor beta chains were all read from a single sample in a study of T cell responses to AZD1222 COVID-19 vaccine. The data were produced by immunoSEQ multiplex PCR, yet TCRdb's version contains in-frame clones alone and is incomplete. Of some 130,000 clones in the sample, approximately 95% were seen once. The sample was peripheral blood, taken 28 days after the second AZD1222 dose. These receptors were taken from an adult who received the AZD1222 COVID-19 vaccine.

The chain combines TRBV3-1 (or the pseudogene TRBV3-2) with TRBJ2-7; TRBD2 matches 7 bases. The junction had 9 bases not matched to a gene; V was cut back by 4 bases and J by 0 bases. The CDR3 has 16 residues. In germline, CDR1 is LGHDT, CDR2 YNNKEL (reference sequence). CDR3 protein: CASSPSPRGGSYEQYF. CDR3 DNA: TGTGCCAGCAGCCCCTCCCCTCGCGGGGGCTCCTACGAGCAGTACTTC.

The gene calls are TRBV7-2 and TRBJ1-6, with TRBD1 identical over 9 bases. Germline V gene lookup returns CDR1 SGHTA and CDR2 FQGNSA. V was clipped by 0 bases and J by 7 bases; unmatched bases: 4. This CDR3 spans 16 amino acids. CDR3 nucleotides: TGTGCCAGCAGCTTAGCACCGGGACAGGGAAATTCACCCCTCCACTTT. This sequence encodes CASSLAPGQGNSPLHF.

The chain uses TRBV30 and TRBJ2-1; no clear D gene. Trimming shortened V by 1 base and J by 0 bases, and 13 bases separated the two germline ends. The CDR3 is made up of 16 amino acids. Per germline, CDR1 GTSNPN and CDR2 SVGIG (reference sequence). The CDR3 region has the DNA TGTGCCTGGAGTGGTCCGGTTCTGATCTCCTACAATGAGCAGTTCTTC. Protein sequence: CAWSGPVLISYNEQFF.

This chain uses TRBV7-2 with TRBJ2-7; TRBD1 might be the D (6 bases). CDR1 SGHTA and CDR2 FQGNSA come from the germline V gene. This CDR3 is built from 13 residues. Between the trimmed V and J ends, which lost 4 bases and 1 base, there was a span of 8 bases. CDR3 sequence: CASSSGQSYEQYF. Written as DNA, the CDR3 is TGTGCCAGCAGCTCAGGACAGTCCTACGAGCAGTACTTC.

The V call is TRBV6-2 or TRBV6-3, the J call TRBJ1-2; D gene uncertain. The CDR3 loop spans 13 amino acids. CDR1 and CDR2 from the germline V gene are MNHEY and SVGEGT. The germline V and J ends were trimmed by 2 bases and 6 bases, with 10 bases remaining between them. The CDR3, as DNA: TGTGCCAGCAGTTACCAGGAACGGAATGGCTACACCTTC. The encoded protein is CASSYQERNGYTF.

The chain has TRBV19 and TRBJ1-5, with D tentatively TRBD1 (6 bases). The ends were cut back, 0 bases at V and 5 bases at J, with 20 bases in the middle. This CDR3 spans 18 amino acids. CDR1 and CDR2 (germline): LNHDA, SQIVND (reference sequence). CDR3 amino acids: CASSIELRQARTYQPQHF. The CDR3 DNA follows: TGTGCCAGTAGTATAGAACTACGACAGGCTCGGACCTATCAGCCCCAGCATTTT.

This chain uses TRBV6-4 with TRBJ2-1; 11 bases fit TRBD2. V dropped 2 bases and J dropped 5; count of bases not matched to a gene: 2. Germline-derived CDR1 and CDR2 are MRHNA and SNTAGT. The CDR3 runs to 15 residues. The CDR3 DNA reads as TGTGCCAGCAGTGACGCTAGCGGGGGGAACAATGAGCAGTTCTTC. It codes for CASSDASGGNNEQFF.

V usage is TRBV12-5 and J usage is TRBJ2-7, with 8 bases lining up with TRBD1. This CDR3 is built from 17 residues. Trimming took 0 bases from V and 5 from J; bases not matched to a gene: 12. Germline V gives CDR1 LGHNT, CDR2 FRNRAP. CDR3 in amino acids: CASGLVGWAGGFHEQYF. For the CDR3, the DNA is TGTGCTAGTGGTTTGGTAGGCTGGGCAGGGGGCTTCCACGAGCAGTACTTC.

The CDR3 spells CASADRANSPLHF. The CDR3 nucleotides read TGTGCCAGCGCGGACAGGGCTAATTCACCCCTCCACTTT. The chain combines TRBV27 with TRBJ1-6, with 8 bases fitting TRBD1. The germline V gene has CDR1 MNHEY and CDR2 SMNVEV (reference sequence). J gave up 6 bases and V 8 bases, and 3 bases lay outside the gene matches. This CDR3 has 13 amino acids.

The rearrangement uses TRBV7-9 and TRBJ1-4; maybe TRBD1 (6 bases). CDR3 length: 16 residues. CDR1 is SEHNR and CDR2 is FQNEAQ in the germline V gene (reference sequence). Deletions cut 3 bases from V and 5 bases from J, with 16 bases between. The CDR3 here is CASSLDSHINNEKLFF. CDR3 sequence (DNA): TGTGCCAGCAGCTTGGACAGCCATATAAACAATGAAAAACTGTTTTTT.

This rearrangement joins TRBV9 to TRBJ2-2; tentatively, D is TRBD2 (5 bases). Germline loops: CDR1 SGDLS, CDR2 YYNGEE. The CDR3 extends over 16 amino acids. V dropped 3 bases and J dropped 9 bases, with 21 bases sitting between them. DNA of the CDR3: TGTGCCAGCAGCGCCCCACCCCCTGAGGGTCTGCGGGAGCTGTTTTTT. It encodes CASSAPPPEGLRELFF.

This clone has a single count. This chain connects TRBV5-3 to TRBJ1-5; D is perhaps TRBD1 (6 bases). TRBV5-3 is an ORF, and what it does is uncertain. V was cut by 4 bases and J by 2 bases, with 16 bases left in between. The CDR3 consists of 16 residues. The CDR3 loop reads CARSLCRGVGNQPQHF. The CDR3 DNA reads as TGTGCCAGAAGCCTCTGTAGGGGGGTTGGCAATCAGCCCCAGCATTTT.

This rearrangement joins TRBV6-5 to TRBJ1-2; unclear D gene. The germline V gene has CDR1 MNHEY and CDR2 SVGAGI. Trimming shortened V by 2 bases and J by 0 bases, and 10 bases separated the two germline ends. The CDR3 contains 15 residues. The CDR3 nucleotides are TGTGCCAGCAGTTACGGGTGGTTTACTAACTATGGCTACACCTTC. Encoded protein: CASSYGWFTNYGYTF.

This clone was seen a single time. The rearrangement links TRBV10-1 to TRBJ1-2; 10 bases are shared with TRBD1. CDR3 length equals 15 residues. Germline loops: CDR1 WNHNN, CDR2 SYGVQD (reference sequence). V was pared by 3 bases and J by 3 bases, with 4 bases of the junction left unmatched. The CDR3, as DNA: TGCGCCAGCAGTGAAGGACAGGGGGAAGACTATGGCTACACCTTC. Encoded protein: CASSEGQGEDYGYTF.

The chain has TRBV7-8 and TRBJ2-5, with 8 bases fitting TRBD1. V shed 1 base and J 7 bases; nucleotides not matched to a gene: 11. Germline V gives CDR1 SGHVS, CDR2 FQNEAQ. The CDR3 covers 16 residues. CDR3 sequence reads: CASSLGRTGPRLTQYF. The DNA of the CDR3 is TGTGCCAGCAGCTTAGGTCGGACAGGGCCTCGGTTGACCCAGTACTTC.

The chain recombines TRBV2 with TRBJ2-3, with TRBD2 matching 7 bases. After removal of 6 bases from V and 2 bases from J, the junction contained 11 bases not matched to a gene. Germline lookup yields CDR1 SNHLY and CDR2 FYNNEI. The CDR3 contains 16 residues. CDR3 in amino acids: CASSMGDYPYTDTQYF. The CDR3 nucleotides are TGTGCCAGCAGCATGGGGGACTATCCGTACACAGATACGCAGTATTTT. The full variable domain, rest sourced from reference TRBV2 and TRBJ2-3, is EPEVTQTPSHQVTQMGQEVILRCVPISNHLYFYWYRQILGQKVEFLVSFYNNEISEKSEIFDDQFSVERPDGSNFTLKIRSTKLEDSAMYFCASSMGDYPYTDTQYFGPGTRLTVL.

The V call is TRBV2, the J call TRBJ1-1; unclear D gene. Germline CDR1 reads SNHLY; CDR2 reads FYNNEI. CDR3 size: 11 residues. V lost 7 bases, J lost 11 bases, and 14 bases lay in between. In nucleotides, the CDR3 is TGTGCCAGCATTAGTCAGAACCAGGCTTTCTTT. It yields the protein CASISQNQAFF.